This record looks at one T cell receptor (beta chain) sequence and its context. Its cognate antigen is unknown. The data belong to a study of cytomegalovirus exposure and HLA in healthy donors. Study-wide results and caveats: The presence/absence work took it that sequencing depth was about the same across donors.

This PCR relied on a set of 60 Vbeta primers and 13 Jbeta primers. Produced via immunoSEQ multiplex PCR; TCRdb's table is partial and in-frame only. The table lists 90,000 to 150,000 clones, roughly 71% of them singletons. Germline CDR1 is MRHNA and CDR2 is SNTAGT. The CDR3 runs to 15 residues. Trimming took 6 bases from V and 5 from J; bases not matched to a gene: 6. The V gene is TRBV6-4, the J gene TRBJ1-4; 10 bases fit TRBD1. This clonotype was obtained from a woman in her thirties or forties in good health and CMV-seropositive. The sample was PBMCs. CDR3 DNA sequence: TGTGCCAGCAGCGAGACAGGGGGCGCGAATGAAAAACTGTTTTTT. Translation: CASSETGGANEKLFF.